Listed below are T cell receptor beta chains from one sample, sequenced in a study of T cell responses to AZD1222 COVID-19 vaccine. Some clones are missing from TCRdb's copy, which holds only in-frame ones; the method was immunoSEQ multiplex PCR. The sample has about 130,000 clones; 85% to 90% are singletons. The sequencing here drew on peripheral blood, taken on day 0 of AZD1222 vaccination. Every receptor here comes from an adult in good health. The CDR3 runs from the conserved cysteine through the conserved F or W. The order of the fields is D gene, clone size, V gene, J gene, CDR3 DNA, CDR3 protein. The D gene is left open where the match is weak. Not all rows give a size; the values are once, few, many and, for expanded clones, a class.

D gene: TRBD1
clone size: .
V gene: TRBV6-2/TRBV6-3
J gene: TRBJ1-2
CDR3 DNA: TGTGCCAGCAGCGTAGACAGGGGTGGCGGCTACACCTTC
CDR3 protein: CASSVDRGGGYTF

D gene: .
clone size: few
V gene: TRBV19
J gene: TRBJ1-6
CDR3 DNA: TGTGCCAGTACGCCGGAGAGGAATTCACCCCTCCACTTT
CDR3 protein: CASTPERNSPLHF

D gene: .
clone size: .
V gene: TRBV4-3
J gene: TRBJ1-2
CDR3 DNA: TGCGCCAGCAGCCAAGATAAAGGGAAGGTCGGGGGCTACACCTTC
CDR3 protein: CASSQDKGKVGGYTF

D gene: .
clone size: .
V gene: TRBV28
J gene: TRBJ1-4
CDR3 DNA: TGTGCCAGCAGTGATACATCTTCAACTAATGAAAAACTGTTTTTT
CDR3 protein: CASSDTSSTNEKLFF

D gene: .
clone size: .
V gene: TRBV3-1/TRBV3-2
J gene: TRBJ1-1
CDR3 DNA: TGTGCCAGCAGCCAACGACATGGGGGAGGCACTGAAGCTTTCTTT
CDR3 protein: CASSQRHGGGTEAFF

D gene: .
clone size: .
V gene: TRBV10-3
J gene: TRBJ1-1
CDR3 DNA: TGTGCCATCCGTCAAACTGGGGGTCTTGGGACTGAAGCTTTCTTT
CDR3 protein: CAIRQTGGLGTEAFF

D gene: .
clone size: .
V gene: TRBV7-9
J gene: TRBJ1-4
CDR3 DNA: TGTGCCAGCAGCCTGCAGGTTCTTCCTAATGAAAAACTGTTTTTT
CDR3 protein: CASSLQVLPNEKLFF

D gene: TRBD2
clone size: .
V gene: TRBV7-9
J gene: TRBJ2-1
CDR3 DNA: TGTGCCAGCAGCTTAGTACTAGCGGGAGATGAGCAGTTCTTC
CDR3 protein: CASSLVLAGDEQFF

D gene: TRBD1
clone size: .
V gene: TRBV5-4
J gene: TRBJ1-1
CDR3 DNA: TGTGCCAGCAGCTTGTTCGGACAGGGCGGCACTGAAGCTTTCTTT
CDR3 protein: CASSLFGQGGTEAFF

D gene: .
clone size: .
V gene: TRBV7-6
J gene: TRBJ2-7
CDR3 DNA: TGTGCCAGCAGCTTCCCAACTTGGGTATTGGAAGAGCAGTACTTC
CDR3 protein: CASSFPTWVLEEQYF